The clone carrying this T cell receptor (beta chain) was seen a handful of times. As yet, its antigen is unknown. The data are from a study of T cell repertoires in cytomegalovirus infection. Overall study: Public TCR beta signatures provided an indication of both CMV infection and a matching HLA type.

TCRdb fed the reads into MiXCR, producing one record per CDR3 protein. The repertoire holds about 350,000 distinct CDR3 sequences, around a third seen once, with roughly 13% in the top ten. The CDR3 runs 17 residues. V gave up 2 bases and J gave up 3 bases, with 19 bases separating them. Germline V CDR1 and CDR2: ENHRY, SYGVKD. The sample here was cultured PBMCs, taken from culture after CMV antigen stimulation. The TCR comes from a human donor in good health (CMV status not recorded). Some clones in this sample may be carry-over from other donors' samples. The genes are TRBV10-3 and TRBJ1-1; D gene unclear. CDR3 loop: CAISEIFGRIHYTEAFF. The CDR3 DNA is TGTGCCATCAGTGAGATCTTTGGTAGGATCCACTACACTGAAGCTTTCTTT.